Described below is a single T cell receptor (beta chain) sequence and its context. Its antigen is not identified. All of the isolated RNA was reverse transcribed, so expressed TCRB transcripts were sequenced. Profiling relied on immunoSEQ multiplex PCR, and the TCRdb table lists in-frame clones only, not all of them. The sample holds about 650,000 clones; around an eighth are singletons and the top ten take around 0.12%. The sample comes from a study of beta chain features in type 1 diabetes. General study findings and limits: High TCR expression in some cells could lead to their over-representation in cDNA sequencing. More deletions and fewer insertions at VDJ junctions were seen in type 1 diabetes patients. Type 1 diabetes patients showed a moderate but significant shortening of TCRB CDR3s in all four CD4+ subsets.

V was pared by 1 base and J by 1 base, with 8 bases between. Germline lookup yields CDR1 SGHRS and CDR2 YFSETQ. This CDR3 spans 15 amino acids. The rearrangement links TRBV5-1 to TRBJ2-2; D remains ambiguous. This clonotype originated in a young man with type 1 diabetes. The sequenced sample consisted of naive CD4+ T cells from blood. The CDR3 DNA is TGCGCCAGCAGCTTGCGGCCTCAGAACACCGGGGAGCTGTTTTTT. Translating it yields CASSLRPQNTGELFF.